The 28 T cell receptor beta chains listed next were all sequenced from one sample in a study of regulatory T cells in long-lasting Graves disease. Combining iRepertoire HTBI primers with Arm-PCR of CDR3 regions, the authors built TCR beta libraries. From the multiplex PCR reads, TCRdb called clonotypes with MiXCR, one entry per CDR3 protein. The sample shows 400,000 to 450,000 distinct CDR3 sequences, roughly a quarter of them seen only once. Time point denoted: persistent/refractory GD, antithyroid drugs over 5 years with positive TRAb. PBMC-derived RNA was used for the TCR library. The sample in question was peripheral blood mononuclear cells (PBMCs), obtained when the disease was refractory, from a patient treated with antithyroid drugs. The source is a female donor with Graves disease.

This chain connects TRBV5-1 to TRBJ2-7; TRBD2 agrees at 9 bases. The CDR3 covers 15 residues. Looked up from germline, CDR1 is SGHRS and CDR2 is YFSETQ. Unmatched junction bases numbered 12, after V lost 5 bases and J lost 6 bases. The CDR3 reads CASRVSAGGIPEQYF. The CDR3 DNA sequence: TGCGCCAGCAGGGTATCTGCGGGAGGGATCCCCGAGCAGTACTTC.

There are a few counts of this clonotype. Its ends do not fully match the called genes, so a read error is possible. The V call is TRBV12-3 or TRBV12-4, the J call TRBJ1-5; D gene unclear. There are 13 residues in the CDR3. The CDR3 sequence: CASSLEGNQPLHF. The CDR3 DNA reads TGTGCCAGCAGTTTGGAGGGCAATCAGCCCCTGCATTTT.

This clonotype was recorded at least ten times. A read error may account for a junction end that differs from germline. The chain carries TRBV20-1 and TRBJ1-4; D gene ambiguous. CDR3 length: 12 amino acids. Germline V gives CDR1 DFQATT, CDR2 SNEGSKA (reference sequence). CDR3 sequence reads: CSAKLPKEKLFF. CDR3 DNA: TGCAGTGCCAAGCTGCCTAAAGAAAAACTGTTTTTT.

The chain uses TRBV20-1 and TRBJ2-7; D gene unclear. V lost 3 bases and J 6 bases, leaving 15 bases between the germline ends. Germline V gene data show CDR1 as DFQATT and CDR2 as SNEGSKA (reference sequence). The CDR3 runs to 13 residues. The CDR3 protein is CSARDGIGLEQYF. CDR3 nucleotide sequence: TGCAGTGCTAGGGACGGAATAGGGCTCGAGCAGTACTTC.

This chain uses TRBV7-3 with TRBJ1-3; D is possibly TRBD1 (6 bases). Per germline, CDR1 SGHTA and CDR2 FQGTGA. V gave up 2 bases and J gave up 0 bases, with 11 bases separating them. This CDR3 is built from 16 residues. CDR3 loop: CASSLLRQDSGNTIYF. For the CDR3, the DNA is TGTGCCAGCAGCTTATTGAGACAGGACTCTGGAAACACCATATATTTT. Using reference TRBV7-3 and TRBJ1-3 for the parts outside the CDR3, the full variable domain is GAGVSQTPSNKVTEKGKYVELRCDPISGHTALYWYRQSLGQGPEFLIYFQGTGAADDSGLPNDRFFAVRPEGSVSTLKIQRTERGDSAVYLCASSLLRQDSGNTIYFGEGSWLTVV.

The chain employs TRBV19 and TRBJ2-3; the match to TRBD2 covers 11 bases. Trimming cost V 4 bases and J 2 bases; bases outside gene matches: 11. The CDR3 totals 18 residues. CDR1 and CDR2 from the germline V gene are LNHDA and SQIVND (reference sequence). CDR3 region: CASSRVPLAGGTTDTQYF. The CDR3 nucleotides are TGTGCCAGTAGTAGGGTTCCCCTAGCGGGAGGCACCACAGATACGCAGTATTTT.

The sample holds a few counts of this clonotype. The V call is TRBV11-1, the J call TRBJ2-2; TRBD1 matches at 9 bases. Looked up from germline, CDR1 is SGHAT and CDR2 is FQDESV (reference sequence). Trimming cost V 2 bases and J 7 bases; bases outside gene matches: 8. CDR3 length: 16 amino acids. This chain's CDR3 is CASSLMGQGVNGELFF. In nucleotides, the CDR3 is TGTGCCAGCAGCTTAATGGGACAGGGCGTGAACGGGGAGCTGTTTTTT.

The chain couples TRBV6-5 to TRBJ2-3; 7 nucleotides agree with TRBD2. J lost 8 bases, V lost 2 bases, and 10 bases had no gene match. The CDR3 is 15 residues long. Germline loops: CDR1 MNHEY, CDR2 SVGAGI. The CDR3 DNA is TGTGCCAGCAGTTACGGGCCGGGCGGGAGTGTTACGCAGTATTTT. This encodes CASSYGPGGSVTQYF.

V gene TRBV9 combines with J gene TRBJ2-4; no reliable D call. This CDR3 is built from 17 residues. Trimming pared 3 bases from V and 0 bases from J, leaving 16 bases between. Germline V gene data show CDR1 as SGDLS and CDR2 as YYNGEE. The CDR3 protein is CASSATDVIRAKNIQYF. The CDR3 DNA reads as TGTGCCAGCAGCGCTACCGATGTAATCAGAGCCAAAAACATTCAGTACTTC.

A few counts support this clonotype. The chain joins TRBV29-1 to TRBJ2-7; possible D gene TRBD1, 6 bases. Germline V gene sequence: CDR1 SQVTM, CDR2 ANQGSEA. V was shortened by 6 bases and J by 7 bases, with 16 bases between the two germline ends. The CDR3 is 12 residues long. The CDR3 loop is CSVVRLGGEQYF. DNA for the CDR3: TGCAGCGTCGTTAGATTAGGGGGTGAGCAGTACTTC.

This sequence joins TRBV2 and TRBJ1-3; D is possibly TRBD1 (6 bases). Germline V gives CDR1 SNHLY, CDR2 FYNNEI. V lost 1 base and J lost 3, with 13 bases in between. The CDR3 is 16 amino acids. DNA of the CDR3: TGTGCCAGCAGTGAAGACGCGGGGGCGCTTGGAAACACCATATATTTT. Translating it yields CASSEDAGALGNTIYF.

In this sample, this clonotype turned up many times. The chain carries TRBV20-1 and TRBJ1-4; D unresolved. Germline CDR1 DFQATT, CDR2 SNEGSKA (reference sequence). V lost 3 bases and J lost 2, with 4 bases in between. This CDR3 is built from 12 residues. The CDR3 nucleotides are TGCAGTGCTAGTCAGACTAATGAAAAACTGTTTTTT. This encodes CSASQTNEKLFF.

The rearrangement uses TRBV20-1 and TRBJ1-5; D is perhaps TRBD1 (5 bases). Trimming shortened V by 1 base and J by 0 bases, and 13 bases separated the two germline ends. The CDR3 is 16 amino acids. In germline, CDR1 is DFQATT, CDR2 SNEGSKA (reference sequence). DNA for the CDR3: TGCAGTGCTAGAGTCCGGGGGACGGGTAGCAATCAGCCCCAGCATTTT. Protein sequence: CSARVRGTGSNQPQHF.

This clonotype was picked up a small number of times. The rearrangement links TRBV5-1 to TRBJ1-1; TRBD1 matches at 9 bases. Germline loops: CDR1 SGHRS, CDR2 YFSETQ. The CDR3 consists of 15 residues. J lost 1 base, V lost 4 bases, and 5 bases had no gene match. CDR3 coding DNA: TGCGCCAGCAGCAGGGGACAGGGCCCGAACACTGAAGCTTTCTTT. As protein: CASSRGQGPNTEAFF.

The chain employs TRBV20-1 and TRBJ2-7, with TRBD2 identical over 8 bases. CDR1 and CDR2 (germline): DFQATT, SNEGSKA (reference sequence). There are 15 residues in the CDR3. With 3 bases clipped from V and 5 bases from J, the junction kept 12 bases outside the gene matches. This CDR3 is CSASIRLAGLDEQYF. CDR3 in DNA: TGCAGTGCTAGCATCAGGCTAGCGGGTTTAGACGAGCAGTACTTC.

In nucleotides, the CDR3 is TGTGCCAGTAGTATAACCGACAGGGGATCTGGAAACACCATATATTTT. This sequence encodes CASSITDRGSGNTIYF. This chain joins TRBV19 and TRBJ1-3; 8 bases agree with TRBD1. V was clipped by 2 bases and J by 1 base; unmatched bases: 4. Germline V gives CDR1 LNHDA, CDR2 SQIVND (reference sequence). CDR3 length: 16 residues.

This clonotype was counted ten times or more. The J gene is TRBJ1-3, the V gene TRBV2, with D hard to call. Germline CDR1 and CDR2: SNHLY and FYNNEI. Trimming stripped 4 bases from V and 0 bases from J, with 4 bases between. This CDR3 region has 13 residues. CDR3 loop: CASSAYSGNTIYF. The CDR3 region has the DNA TGTGCCAGCAGTGCATACTCTGGAAACACCATATATTTT.

V usage is TRBV7-2 and J usage is TRBJ1-5; 7 nucleotides match TRBD1. J lost 3 bases, V lost 7 bases, and 12 bases had no gene match. CDR1 and CDR2 (germline): SGHTA, FQGNSA. The CDR3 length is 16 residues. The CDR3 DNA is TGTGCCAGCACTTTTACCCCGGGACAGTACAATCAGCCCCAGCATTTT. It encodes CASTFTPGQYNQPQHF.

CDR3: CASSYSETNTEAFF. CDR3 bases: TGTGCCAGCAGTTACTCGGAAACGAACACTGAAGCTTTCTTT. The chain recombines TRBV6-2 or TRBV6-3 with TRBJ1-1; D is undetermined. V was trimmed by 0 bases and J by 1 base, leaving 6 bases between them. The CDR3 has 14 residues. The germline V gene encodes CDR1 MNHEY and CDR2 SVGEGT.

Points on this clonotype: Since a much larger clone is just one base distant, this may be a read error. The chain has TRBV6-2 or TRBV6-3 and TRBJ2-6, with 10 bases fitting TRBD1. V shed 5 bases, J shed 2 bases, and the junction held 9 bases outside the gene matches. This CDR3 has 18 amino acids. Per the germline V gene, CDR1 is MNHEY and CDR2 is SVGEGT. The CDR3 loop is CASSQSGQGPAGANVLTF. The CDR3 DNA reads TGTGCCAGCAGTCAATCGGGACAGGGGCCGGCTGGGGCCAACGTCCTGACTTTC.

The rearrangement uses TRBV7-3 and TRBJ2-3; 9 bases match TRBD2. The CDR3 runs to 15 residues. V lost 4 bases, J lost 5 bases, and 7 bases stayed unmatched. The V gene's germline CDR1 is SGHTA and CDR2 FQGTGA. CDR3 protein: CASSSTSGVKDTQYF. The CDR3 DNA follows: TGTGCCAGCAGCTCGACTAGCGGAGTCAAAGATACGCAGTATTTT. The full variable domain, its missing parts supplied by reference TRBV7-3 and TRBJ2-3, is GAGVSQTPSNKVTEKGKYVELRCDPISGHTALYWYRQSLGQGPEFLIYFQGTGAADDSGLPNDRFFAVRPEGSVSTLKIQRTERGDSAVYLCASSSTSGVKDTQYFGPGTRLTVL.

The J gene is TRBJ2-7, the V gene TRBV5-8; a possible D gene is TRBD2 (5 bases). The ends were cut back, 0 bases at V and 6 bases at J, with 10 bases in the middle. Germline V gene data show CDR1 as SGHTS and CDR2 as YDEGEE. The CDR3 consists of 13 residues. CDR3 in amino acids: CASSLERGGEQYF. The DNA of the CDR3 is TGTGCCAGCAGCTTGGAACGAGGAGGCGAGCAGTACTTC.

In this sample, this clonotype turned up many times. This chain joins TRBV6-2 or TRBV6-3 and TRBJ1-5, with D unresolved. The CDR3 contains 15 residues. Germline values: CDR1 MNHEY, CDR2 SVGEGT. Trimming stripped 2 bases from V and 5 bases from J, with 13 bases between. CDR3 bases: TGTGCCAGCAGTTACGGTCAGTATTCCGATCAGCCCCAGCATTTT. Protein sequence: CASSYGQYSDQPQHF.

V is TRBV10-3 and J is TRBJ2-3; 9 bases align to TRBD2. This CDR3 is 15 amino acids long. CDR1 and CDR2 (germline): ENHRY, SYGVKD. V lost 5 bases to trimming and J lost 2 bases; unmatched junction nucleotides: 5. The CDR3 coding sequence is TGTGCCATCAGTCGTAGCGGGAGTGACACAGATACGCAGTATTTT. It is translated as CAISRSGSDTDTQYF.

The V gene is TRBV5-1, the J gene TRBJ2-5; 8 nucleotides line up with TRBD1. Germline V gene lookup returns CDR1 SGHRS and CDR2 YFSETQ. Trimming cost V 3 bases and J 4 bases; bases outside gene matches: 5. The length of the CDR3 is 14 residues. Here the CDR3 reads CASSSGQDGETQYF. CDR3 sequence (DNA): TGCGCCAGCAGCTCGGGACAGGACGGAGAGACCCAGTACTTC.

This chain's CDR3 is CSVARGAAYEQYF. The CDR3, as DNA: TGCAGCGTTGCTAGGGGGGCGGCCTACGAGCAGTACTTC. This chain uses TRBV29-1 with TRBJ2-7; D possibly uses TRBD1 or TRBD2 (6 bases each). The ends were cut back, 4 bases at V and 2 bases at J, with 12 bases in the middle. Germline CDR1 and CDR2: SQVTM and ANQGSEA. This CDR3 region has 13 residues.

The rearrangement joins TRBV10-3 to TRBJ2-7; a possible D gene is TRBD2 (6 bases). Germline CDR1 and CDR2: ENHRY and SYGVKD. Trimming removed 6 bases from V and 0 bases from J, with 12 bases in between. This CDR3 spans 14 amino acids. CDR3 sequence (DNA): TGTGCCATCAGAGACCGGGACTTCTCCTACGAGCAGTACTTC. Translating gives CAIRDRDFSYEQYF.

This clonotype has ten or more counts. The chain is built from TRBV2 and TRBJ2-7, with unresolved D. The CDR3 sequence is 16 residues long. Germline CDR1 reads SNHLY; CDR2 reads FYNNEI. V lost 0 bases and J 6 bases, leaving 18 bases between the germline ends. Written as DNA, the CDR3 is TGTGCCAGCAGTGAAGCGCTTGGATGGCGGTCTCGCGAGCAGTACTTC. Translated: CASSEALGWRSREQYF. Full variable domain (missing parts from reference TRBV2 and TRBJ2-7): EPEVTQTPSHQVTQMGQEVILRCVPISNHLYFYWYRQILGQKVEFLVSFYNNEISEKSEIFDDQFSVERPDGSNFTLKIRSTKLEDSAMYFCASSEALGWRSREQYFGPGTRLTVT.